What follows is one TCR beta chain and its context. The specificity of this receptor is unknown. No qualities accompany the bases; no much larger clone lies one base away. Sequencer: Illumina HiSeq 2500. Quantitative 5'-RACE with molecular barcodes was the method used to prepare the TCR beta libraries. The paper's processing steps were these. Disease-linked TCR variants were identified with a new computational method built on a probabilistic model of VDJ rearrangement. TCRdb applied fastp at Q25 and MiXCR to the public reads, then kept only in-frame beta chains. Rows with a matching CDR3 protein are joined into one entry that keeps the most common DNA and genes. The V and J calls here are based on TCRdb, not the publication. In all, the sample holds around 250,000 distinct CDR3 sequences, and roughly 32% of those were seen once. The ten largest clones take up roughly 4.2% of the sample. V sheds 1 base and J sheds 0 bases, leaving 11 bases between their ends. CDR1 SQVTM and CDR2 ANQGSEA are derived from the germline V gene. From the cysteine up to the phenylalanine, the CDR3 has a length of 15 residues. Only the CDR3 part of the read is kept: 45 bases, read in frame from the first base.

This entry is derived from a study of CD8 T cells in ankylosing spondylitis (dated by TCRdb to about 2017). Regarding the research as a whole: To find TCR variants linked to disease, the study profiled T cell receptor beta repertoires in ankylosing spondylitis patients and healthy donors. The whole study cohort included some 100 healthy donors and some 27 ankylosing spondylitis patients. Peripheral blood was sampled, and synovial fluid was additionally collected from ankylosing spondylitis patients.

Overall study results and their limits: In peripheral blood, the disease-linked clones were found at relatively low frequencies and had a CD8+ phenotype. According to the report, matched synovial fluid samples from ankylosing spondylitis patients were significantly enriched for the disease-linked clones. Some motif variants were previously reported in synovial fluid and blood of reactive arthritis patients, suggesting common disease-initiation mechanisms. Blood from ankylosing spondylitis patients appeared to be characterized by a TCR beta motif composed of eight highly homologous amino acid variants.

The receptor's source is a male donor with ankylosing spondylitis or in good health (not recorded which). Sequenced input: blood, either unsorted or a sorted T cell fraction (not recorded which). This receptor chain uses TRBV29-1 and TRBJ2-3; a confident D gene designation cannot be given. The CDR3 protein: CSVEGQASSTDTQYF. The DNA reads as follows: TGCAGCGTTGAAGGCCAGGCATCTAGCACAGATACGCAGTATTTT.